The TCR beta chain described here comes from a study of cytomegalovirus exposure and HLA in healthy donors. Findings of the study overall: Later work associated approximately 17,000 TCR beta sequences with HLA alleles at 0.05 false discovery rate. Usually a TCR sequence was rare, but some public TCRs were found in many donors.

The PCR employed 60 Vbeta primers together with 13 Jbeta primers. Generated by immunoSEQ multiplex PCR, the TCRdb table keeps only in-frame clones and is missing some. The sample shows over 90,000 clones, 75% to 80% of them seen only once. As to this clone: Its specificity is not known.

V lost 5 bases to trimming and J lost 0 bases, with 26 bases between them. CDR1 is SGHVS, CDR2 FQNEAQ, per germline. The CDR3 is 20 residues long. This receptor was identified in a male donor in good health and CMV-seropositive. Sequenced sample: PBMCs. This chain joins TRBV7-8 and TRBJ2-4; TRBD1 is a possible D gene (6 bases). The CDR3 nucleotides are TGTGCCAGCAGCCTCAATGTTGTCGGCACAGGGAGACTAGCCAAAAACATTCAGTACTTC. Translating gives CASSLNVVGTGRLAKNIQYF.